This T cell receptor beta chain appears in the sequencing data of a study of Graves' ophthalmopathy and Graves' hyperthyroidism. Study background: Investigators collected peripheral blood at initial diagnosis, before any treatment was given.

V lost 2 bases to trimming and J lost 0 bases, with 10 bases between them. Germline V gene data show CDR1 as DFQATT and CDR2 as SNEGSKA (reference sequence). This CDR3 is 14 amino acids long. Investigators amplified TCR beta CDR3 regions from RNA transcripts. RT-PCR was first run with HTBI primers, then multiplex PCR in a second round. A single record per CDR3 protein comes from TCRdb applying MiXCR to the multiplex PCR reads. This table has under 400,000 distinct CDR3 sequences, roughly 15% appearing once. The chain joins TRBV20-1 to TRBJ2-5; tentative D call: TRBD2 (5 bases). Sequencing input: peripheral blood. This clonotype was sampled from an adult man with Graves' ophthalmopathy. CDR3 sequence reads: CSARSGAYQETQYF. The CDR3 nucleotides are TGCAGTGCTAGAAGCGGAGCTTACCAAGAGACCCAGTACTTC.